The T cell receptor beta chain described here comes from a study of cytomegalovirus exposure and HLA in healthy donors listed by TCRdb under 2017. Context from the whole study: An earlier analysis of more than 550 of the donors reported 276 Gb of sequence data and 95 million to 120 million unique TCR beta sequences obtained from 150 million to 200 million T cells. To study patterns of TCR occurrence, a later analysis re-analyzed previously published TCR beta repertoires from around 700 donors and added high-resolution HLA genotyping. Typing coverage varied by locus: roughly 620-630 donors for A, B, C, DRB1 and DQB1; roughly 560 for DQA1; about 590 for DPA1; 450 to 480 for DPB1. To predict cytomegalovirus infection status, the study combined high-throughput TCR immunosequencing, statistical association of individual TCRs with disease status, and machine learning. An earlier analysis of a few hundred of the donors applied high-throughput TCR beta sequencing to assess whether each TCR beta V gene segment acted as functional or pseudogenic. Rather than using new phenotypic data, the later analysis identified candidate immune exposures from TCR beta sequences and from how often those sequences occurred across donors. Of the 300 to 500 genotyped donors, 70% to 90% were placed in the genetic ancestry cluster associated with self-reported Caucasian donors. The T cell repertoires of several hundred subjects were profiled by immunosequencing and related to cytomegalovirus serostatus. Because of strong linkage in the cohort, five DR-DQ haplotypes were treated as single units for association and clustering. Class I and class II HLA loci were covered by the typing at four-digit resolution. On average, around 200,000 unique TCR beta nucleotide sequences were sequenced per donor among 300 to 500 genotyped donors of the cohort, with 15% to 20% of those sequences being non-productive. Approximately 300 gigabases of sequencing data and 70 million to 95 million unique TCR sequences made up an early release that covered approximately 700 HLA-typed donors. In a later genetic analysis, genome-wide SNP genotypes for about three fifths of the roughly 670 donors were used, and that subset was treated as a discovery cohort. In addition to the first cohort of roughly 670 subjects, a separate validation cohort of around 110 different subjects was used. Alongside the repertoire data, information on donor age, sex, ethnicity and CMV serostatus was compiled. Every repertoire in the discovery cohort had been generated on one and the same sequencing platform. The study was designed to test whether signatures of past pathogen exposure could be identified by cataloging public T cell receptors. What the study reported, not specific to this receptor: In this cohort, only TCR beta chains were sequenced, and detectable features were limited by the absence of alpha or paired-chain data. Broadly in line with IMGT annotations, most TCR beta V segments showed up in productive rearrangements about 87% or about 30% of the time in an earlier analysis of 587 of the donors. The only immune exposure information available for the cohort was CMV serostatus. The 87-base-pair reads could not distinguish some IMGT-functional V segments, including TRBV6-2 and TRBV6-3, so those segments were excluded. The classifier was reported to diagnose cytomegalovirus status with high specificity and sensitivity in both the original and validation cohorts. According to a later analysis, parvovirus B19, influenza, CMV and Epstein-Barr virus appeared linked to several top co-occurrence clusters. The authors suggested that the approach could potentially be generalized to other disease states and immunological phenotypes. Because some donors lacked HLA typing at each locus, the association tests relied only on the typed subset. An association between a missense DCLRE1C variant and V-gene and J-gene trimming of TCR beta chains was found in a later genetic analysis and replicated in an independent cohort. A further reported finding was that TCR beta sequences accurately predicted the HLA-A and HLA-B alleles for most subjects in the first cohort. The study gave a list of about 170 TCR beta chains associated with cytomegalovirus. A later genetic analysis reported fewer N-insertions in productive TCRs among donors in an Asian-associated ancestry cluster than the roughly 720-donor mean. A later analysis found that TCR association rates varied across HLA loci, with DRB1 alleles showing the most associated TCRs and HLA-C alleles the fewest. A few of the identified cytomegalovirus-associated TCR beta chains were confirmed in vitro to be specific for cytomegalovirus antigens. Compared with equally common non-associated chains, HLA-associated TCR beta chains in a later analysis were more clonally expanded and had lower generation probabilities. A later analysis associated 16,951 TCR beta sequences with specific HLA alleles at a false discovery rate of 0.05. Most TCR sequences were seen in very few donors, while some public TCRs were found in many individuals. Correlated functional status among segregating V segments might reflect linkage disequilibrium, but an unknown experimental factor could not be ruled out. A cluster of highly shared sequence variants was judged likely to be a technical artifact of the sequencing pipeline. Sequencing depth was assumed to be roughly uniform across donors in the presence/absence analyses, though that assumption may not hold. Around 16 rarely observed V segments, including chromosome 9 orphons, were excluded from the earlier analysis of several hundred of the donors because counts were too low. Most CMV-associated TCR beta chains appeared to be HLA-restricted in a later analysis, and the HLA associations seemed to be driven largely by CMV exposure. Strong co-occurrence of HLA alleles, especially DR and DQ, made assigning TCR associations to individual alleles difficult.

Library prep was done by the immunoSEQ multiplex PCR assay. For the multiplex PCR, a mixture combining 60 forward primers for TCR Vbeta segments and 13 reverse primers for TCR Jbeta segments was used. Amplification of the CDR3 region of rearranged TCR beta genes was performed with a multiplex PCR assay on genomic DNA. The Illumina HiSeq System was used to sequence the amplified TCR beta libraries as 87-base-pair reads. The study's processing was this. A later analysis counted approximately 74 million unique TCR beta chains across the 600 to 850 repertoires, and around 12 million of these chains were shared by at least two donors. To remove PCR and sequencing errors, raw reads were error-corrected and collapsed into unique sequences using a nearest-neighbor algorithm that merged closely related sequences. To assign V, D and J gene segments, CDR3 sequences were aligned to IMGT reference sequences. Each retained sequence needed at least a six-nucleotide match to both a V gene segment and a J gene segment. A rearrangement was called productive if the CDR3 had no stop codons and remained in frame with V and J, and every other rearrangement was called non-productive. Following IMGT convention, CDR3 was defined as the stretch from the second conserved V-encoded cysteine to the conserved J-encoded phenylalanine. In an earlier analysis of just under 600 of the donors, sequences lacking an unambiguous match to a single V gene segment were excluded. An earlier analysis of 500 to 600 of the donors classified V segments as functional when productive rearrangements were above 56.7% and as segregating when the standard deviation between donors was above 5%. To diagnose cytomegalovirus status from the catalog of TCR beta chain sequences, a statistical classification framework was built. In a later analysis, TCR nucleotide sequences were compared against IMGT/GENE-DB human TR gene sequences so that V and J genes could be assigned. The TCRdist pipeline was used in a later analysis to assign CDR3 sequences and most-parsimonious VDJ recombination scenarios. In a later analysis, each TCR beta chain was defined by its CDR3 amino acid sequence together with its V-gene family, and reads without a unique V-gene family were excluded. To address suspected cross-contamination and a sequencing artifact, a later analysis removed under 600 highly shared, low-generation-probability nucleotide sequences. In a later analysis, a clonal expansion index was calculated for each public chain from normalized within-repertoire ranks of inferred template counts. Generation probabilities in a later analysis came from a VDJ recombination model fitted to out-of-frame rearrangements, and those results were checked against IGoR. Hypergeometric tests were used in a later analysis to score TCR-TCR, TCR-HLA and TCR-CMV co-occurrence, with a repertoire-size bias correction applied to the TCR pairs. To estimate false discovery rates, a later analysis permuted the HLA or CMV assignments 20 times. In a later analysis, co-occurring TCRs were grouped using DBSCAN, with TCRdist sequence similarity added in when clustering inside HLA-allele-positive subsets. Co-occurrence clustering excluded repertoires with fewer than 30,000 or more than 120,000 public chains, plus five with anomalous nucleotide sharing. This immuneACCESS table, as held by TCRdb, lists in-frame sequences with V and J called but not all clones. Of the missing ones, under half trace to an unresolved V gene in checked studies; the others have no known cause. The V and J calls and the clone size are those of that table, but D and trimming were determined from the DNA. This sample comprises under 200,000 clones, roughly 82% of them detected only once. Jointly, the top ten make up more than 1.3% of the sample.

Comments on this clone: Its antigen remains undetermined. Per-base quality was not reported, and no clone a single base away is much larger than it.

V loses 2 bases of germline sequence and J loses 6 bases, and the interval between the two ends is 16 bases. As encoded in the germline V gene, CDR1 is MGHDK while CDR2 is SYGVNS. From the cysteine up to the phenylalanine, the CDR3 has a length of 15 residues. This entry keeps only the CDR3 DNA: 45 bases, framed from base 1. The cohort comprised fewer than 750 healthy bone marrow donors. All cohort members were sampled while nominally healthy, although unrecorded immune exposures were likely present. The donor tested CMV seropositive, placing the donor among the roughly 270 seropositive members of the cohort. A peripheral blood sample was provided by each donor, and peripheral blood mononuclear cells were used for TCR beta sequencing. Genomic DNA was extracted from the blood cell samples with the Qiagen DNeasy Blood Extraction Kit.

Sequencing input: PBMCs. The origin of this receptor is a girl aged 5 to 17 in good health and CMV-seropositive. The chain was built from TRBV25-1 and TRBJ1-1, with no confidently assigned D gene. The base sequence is TGTGCCAGCAGTGAAGGAAGCCGGGGTATCGCTGAAGCTTTCTTT. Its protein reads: CASSEGSRGIAEAFF.